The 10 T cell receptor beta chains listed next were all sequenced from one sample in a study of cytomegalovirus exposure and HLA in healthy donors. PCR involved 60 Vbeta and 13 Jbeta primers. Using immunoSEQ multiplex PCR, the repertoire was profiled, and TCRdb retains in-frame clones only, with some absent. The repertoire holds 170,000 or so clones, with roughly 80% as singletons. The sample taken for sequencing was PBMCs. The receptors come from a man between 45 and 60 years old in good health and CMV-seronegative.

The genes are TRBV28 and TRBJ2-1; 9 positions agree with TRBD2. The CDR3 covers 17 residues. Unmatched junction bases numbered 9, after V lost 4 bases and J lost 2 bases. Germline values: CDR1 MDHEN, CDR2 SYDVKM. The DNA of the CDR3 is TGTGCCAGCAGTTCCGCGGGGGGGGCTGGCACCTACAATGAGCAGTTCTTC. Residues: CASSSAGGAGTYNEQFF.

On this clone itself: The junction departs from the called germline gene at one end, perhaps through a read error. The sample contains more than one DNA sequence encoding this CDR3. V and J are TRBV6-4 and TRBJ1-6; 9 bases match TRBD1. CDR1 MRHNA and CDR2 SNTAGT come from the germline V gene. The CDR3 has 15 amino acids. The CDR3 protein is CASREQGAKNSPLHF. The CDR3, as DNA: TGTGCCAGCAGAGAACAGGGGGCTAAGAATTCCCCCCTCCACTTT.

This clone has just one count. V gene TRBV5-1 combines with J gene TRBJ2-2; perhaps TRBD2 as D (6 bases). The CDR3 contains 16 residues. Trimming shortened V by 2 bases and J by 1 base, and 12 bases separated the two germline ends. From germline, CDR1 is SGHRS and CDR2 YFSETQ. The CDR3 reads CASSFQAGRNTGELFF. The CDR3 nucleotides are TGCGCCAGCAGCTTTCAGGCGGGGCGGAACACCGGGGAGCTGTTTTTT.

The CDR3 coding sequence is TGTGCCAGCTCACCACCCGGGACAGGGGGGCCCGATGGCGAGCAGTACTTC. Protein product: CASSPPGTGGPDGEQYF. The rearrangement links TRBV18 to TRBJ2-7, with TRBD1 matching over 11 bases. Germline V lookup: CDR1 KGHSH, CDR2 LQKENI. The ends lost 0 bases at V and 6 bases at J; junction bases unmatched: 10. The CDR3 runs 17 residues.

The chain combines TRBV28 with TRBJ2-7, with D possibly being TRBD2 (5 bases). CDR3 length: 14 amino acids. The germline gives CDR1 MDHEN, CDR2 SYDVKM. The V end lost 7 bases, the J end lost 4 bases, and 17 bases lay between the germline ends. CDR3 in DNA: TGTGCCAGCATAGGGAAACTAGGCGGGTACGAGCAGTACTTC. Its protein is CASIGKLGGYEQYF.

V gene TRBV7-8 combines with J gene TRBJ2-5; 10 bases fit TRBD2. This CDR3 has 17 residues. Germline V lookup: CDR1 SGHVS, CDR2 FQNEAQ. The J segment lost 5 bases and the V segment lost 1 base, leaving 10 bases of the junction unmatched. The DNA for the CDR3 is TGTGCCAGCAGCTTAGGCGTGGCTAGCGGGAGAGAGGAGACCCAGTACTTC. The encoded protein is CASSLGVASGREETQYF.

This chain's CDR3 is CASSLMGGQETQYF. The CDR3, as DNA: TGTGCCAGCAGCTTAATGGGGGGGCAAGAGACCCAGTACTTC. This chain joins TRBV7-3 and TRBJ2-5, with TRBD2 identical over 7 bases. The CDR3 has 14 amino acids. Trimming at V came to 1 base and at J to 2 bases, leaving 1 base not matched to a gene. Germline CDR1 reads SGHTA; CDR2 reads FQGTGA.

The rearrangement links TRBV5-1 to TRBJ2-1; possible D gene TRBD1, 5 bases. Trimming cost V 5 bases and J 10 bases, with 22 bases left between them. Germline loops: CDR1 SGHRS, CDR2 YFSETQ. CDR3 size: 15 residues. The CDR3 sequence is CASRVRWAQGFEQFF. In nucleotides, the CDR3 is TGCGCCAGCAGGGTCCGTTGGGCGCAGGGCTTCGAGCAGTTCTTC.

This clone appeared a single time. CDR3 nucleotide sequence: TGTGCCATCAGTGGACAGGGTGAGGTCAATTCACCCCTCCACTTT. It is translated as CAISGQGEVNSPLHF. The V gene is TRBV10-3, the J gene TRBJ1-6; TRBD1 matches 7 bases. Trimming at V came to 4 bases and at J to 7 bases, leaving 7 bases not matched to a gene. CDR3 size: 15 residues. Per the germline V gene, CDR1 is ENHRY and CDR2 is SYGVKD.

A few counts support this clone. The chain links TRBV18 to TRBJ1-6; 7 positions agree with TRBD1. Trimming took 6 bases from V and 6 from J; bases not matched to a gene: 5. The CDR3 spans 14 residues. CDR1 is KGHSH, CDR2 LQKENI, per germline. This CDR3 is CASSLDRANSPLHF. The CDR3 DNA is TGTGCCAGCTCCCTTGACAGGGCTAATTCACCCCTCCACTTT.